This T cell receptor (beta chain) was profiled in a study of blood T cell repertoires in COVID-19. Seattle enrolled patients during active infection and tracked them longitudinally. Per the authors' pipeline: It was from reference gene primer amplification that nucleated cell counts were estimated. Clones were read by immunoSEQ multiplex PCR, and TCRdb kept only the in-frame ones, dropping some. Clonal size and the V and J genes are those of that table, whereas D and trimming came from the DNA. The data hold about 170,000 clones, with roughly 93% observed a single time. The material sequenced was peripheral blood. This receptor was taken from a man aged 18 to 35 with COVID-19, enrolled during active disease.

The CDR3 DNA follows: TGCAGCGTCTCCGGGACAGGGGGCCCAGATACGCAGTATTTT. As protein: CSVSGTGGPDTQYF. The chain recombines TRBV29-1 with TRBJ2-3; TRBD1 agrees at 12 bases. Per germline, CDR1 SQVTM and CDR2 ANQGSEA. This CDR3 comprises 14 residues. Losses at the gene ends were 6 bases for V and 4 bases for J; bases not matched to a gene: 5.